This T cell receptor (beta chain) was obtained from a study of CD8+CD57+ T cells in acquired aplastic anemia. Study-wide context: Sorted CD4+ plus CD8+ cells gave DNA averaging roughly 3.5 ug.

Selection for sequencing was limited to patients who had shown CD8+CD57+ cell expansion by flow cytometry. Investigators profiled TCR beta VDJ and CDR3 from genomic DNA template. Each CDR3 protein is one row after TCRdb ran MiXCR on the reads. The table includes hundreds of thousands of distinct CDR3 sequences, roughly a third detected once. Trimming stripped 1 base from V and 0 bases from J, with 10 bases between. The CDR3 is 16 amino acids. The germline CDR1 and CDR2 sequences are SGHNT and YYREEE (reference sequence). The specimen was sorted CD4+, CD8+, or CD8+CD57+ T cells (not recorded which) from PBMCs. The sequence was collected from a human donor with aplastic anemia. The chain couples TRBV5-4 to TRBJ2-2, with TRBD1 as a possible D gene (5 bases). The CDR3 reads CASSLLAQANTGELFF. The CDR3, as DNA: TGTGCCAGCAGCTTGTTGGCACAGGCGAACACCGGGGAGCTGTTTTTT.